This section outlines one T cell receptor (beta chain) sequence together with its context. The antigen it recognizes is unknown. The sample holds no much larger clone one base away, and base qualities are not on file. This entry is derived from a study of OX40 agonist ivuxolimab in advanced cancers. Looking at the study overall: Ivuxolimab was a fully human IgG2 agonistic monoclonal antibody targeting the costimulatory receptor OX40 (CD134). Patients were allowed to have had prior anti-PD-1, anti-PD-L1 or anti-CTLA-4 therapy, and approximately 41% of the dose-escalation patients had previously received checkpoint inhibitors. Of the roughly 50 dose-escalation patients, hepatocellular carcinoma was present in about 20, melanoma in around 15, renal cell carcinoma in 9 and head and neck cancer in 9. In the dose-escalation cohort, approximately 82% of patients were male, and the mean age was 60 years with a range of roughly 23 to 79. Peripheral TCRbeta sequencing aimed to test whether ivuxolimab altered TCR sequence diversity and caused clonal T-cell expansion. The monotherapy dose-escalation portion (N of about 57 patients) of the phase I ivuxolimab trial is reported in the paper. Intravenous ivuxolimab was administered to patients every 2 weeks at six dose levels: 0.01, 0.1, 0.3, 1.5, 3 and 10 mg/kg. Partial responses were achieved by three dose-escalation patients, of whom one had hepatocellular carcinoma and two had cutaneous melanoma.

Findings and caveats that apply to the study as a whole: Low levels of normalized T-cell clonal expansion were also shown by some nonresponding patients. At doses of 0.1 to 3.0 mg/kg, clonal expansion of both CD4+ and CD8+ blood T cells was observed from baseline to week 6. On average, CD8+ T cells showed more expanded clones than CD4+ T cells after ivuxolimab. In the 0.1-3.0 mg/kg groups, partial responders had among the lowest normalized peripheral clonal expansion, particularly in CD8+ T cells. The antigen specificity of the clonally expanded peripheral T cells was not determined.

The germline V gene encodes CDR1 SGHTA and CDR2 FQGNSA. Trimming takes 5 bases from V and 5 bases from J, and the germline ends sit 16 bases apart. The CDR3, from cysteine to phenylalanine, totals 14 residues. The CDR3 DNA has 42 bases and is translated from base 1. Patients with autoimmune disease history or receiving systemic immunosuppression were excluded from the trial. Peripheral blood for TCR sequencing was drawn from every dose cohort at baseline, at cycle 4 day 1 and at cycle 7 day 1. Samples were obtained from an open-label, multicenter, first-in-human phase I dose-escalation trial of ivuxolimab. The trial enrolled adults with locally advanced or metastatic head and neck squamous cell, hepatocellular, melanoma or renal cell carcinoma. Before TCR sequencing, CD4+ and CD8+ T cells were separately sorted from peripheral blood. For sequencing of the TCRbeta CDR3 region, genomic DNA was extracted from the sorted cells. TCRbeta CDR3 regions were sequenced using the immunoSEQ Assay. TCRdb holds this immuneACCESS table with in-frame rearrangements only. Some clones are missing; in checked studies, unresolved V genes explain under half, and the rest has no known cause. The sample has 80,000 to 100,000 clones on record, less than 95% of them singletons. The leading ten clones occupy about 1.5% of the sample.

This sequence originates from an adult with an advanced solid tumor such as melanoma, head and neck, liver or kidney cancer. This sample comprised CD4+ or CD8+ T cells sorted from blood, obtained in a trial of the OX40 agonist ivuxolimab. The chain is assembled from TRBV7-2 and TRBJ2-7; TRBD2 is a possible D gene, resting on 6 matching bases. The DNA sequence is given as TGTGCCAGCAGCCTACTAGCATCGCCCCACGAGCAGTACTTC. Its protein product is CASSLLASPHEQYF.